Listed here is a single T cell receptor (beta chain). Its antigen is currently unknown. The read is 3 residues too short to cover the CDR3 end, so that end is filled in from the germline J gene. This entry belongs to a study of T cells in women clearing cervical HPV infection. General study points: Richness differences could reflect unmeasured T-cell content per sample.

V was shortened by 1 base and J by 5 bases, with 21 bases between the two germline ends. The CDR3 loop spans 17 amino acids. Germline-derived CDR1 and CDR2 are MGHRA and YSYEKL. Genomic DNA, averaging roughly 1,200 ng per sample, yielded TCR beta CDR3 via immunoSEQ. Clones were read by immunoSEQ multiplex PCR, and TCRdb kept only the in-frame ones, dropping some. This table holds about 30,000 clones. The sequencing input was blood buffy coat. V gene TRBV4-1 combines with J gene TRBJ2-7; D ambiguous. The clonotype comes from a woman between 18 and 70 years old with a cervical HPV16 infection that either progressed to CIN3+ or cleared (not recorded which). CDR3 DNA (partial): TGCGCCAGCAGCCAAGGCCGGTTGGGCCAGGAAGGCAACGAG. Amino acid sequence: CASSQGRLGQEGNE. The complete CDR3 protein is CASSQGRLGQEGNEQYF.